This is a list of T cell receptor beta chains from one sample in a study of blood T cell repertoires in COVID-19. Data came from immunoSEQ multiplex PCR; TCRdb stores just in-frame clones and leaves some out. Of about 300,000 clones in the sample, approximately 88% were seen once. Sequencing was carried out using peripheral blood. These receptors were collected from a woman younger than 45 with COVID-19, enrolled during active disease. Both conserved end residues are part of each CDR3. The order of the fields is J gene, V gene, CDR3 protein.

>TRBJ1-6|TRBV9
CASSVTDSSPLHF
>TRBJ1-2|TRBV7-2
CASSPRTGVGYGYTF
>TRBJ2-2|TRBV14
CASSPGQGTGELFF
>TRBJ2-5|TRBV7-9
CASSPTGSQETQYF
>TRBJ1-1|TRBV2
CATGGWRREDTEAFF
>TRBJ1-5|TRBV3-1/TRBV3-2
CASSPDRNQPQHF
>TRBJ1-5|TRBV12-3/TRBV12-4
CASSLGQNQPQHF
>TRBJ1-5|TRBV7-8
CASSDRDSLAQHF
>TRBJ1-1|TRBV6-6
CASSYSGGVTEAFF
>TRBJ2-3|TRBV6-5
CASSYAPLAGAHTQYF
>TRBJ2-2|TRBV25-1
CASSDLGGTGELFF
>TRBJ1-5|TRBV19
CASSMDSSWGLGQPQHF
>TRBJ2-3|TRBV4-3
CASSLSTGTSGFTDTQYF
>TRBJ1-6|TRBV28
CASRPTGRGSSYNSPLHF
>TRBJ2-1|TRBV10-2
CATKQRQVSGEQFF
>TRBJ2-7|TRBV19
CASSILADYEQYF
>TRBJ2-1|TRBV4-1
CASSPRTTERGHEQFF
>TRBJ1-2|TRBV5-1
CASSSSRAGEDGYTF
>TRBJ1-6|TRBV28
CASRRDRNSPLHF
>TRBJ1-2|TRBV9
CASSVPGQGAGGYTF
>TRBJ1-1|TRBV15
CAISTGSYSEAFF
>TRBJ2-5|TRBV19
CASSITGGSETQYF
>TRBJ2-3|TRBV4-1
CASSQGRLLSTDTQYF
>TRBJ1-2|TRBV6-1
CASSGVGPRGTYGYTF
>TRBJ1-4|TRBV30
CAWNGDSLNEKLFF
>TRBJ1-1|TRBV29-1
CSGRDRTGAFF
>TRBJ1-6|TRBV28
CASSPPGTSSHNSPLHF
>TRBJ1-2|TRBV7-8
CASSQGDAYGYTF
>TRBJ2-1|TRBV9
CASSPMGLQYIGEQFF
>TRBJ1-2|TRBV14
CASSLQGNYGYTF
>TRBJ1-2|TRBV10-1
CASSEIGDREYGYTF
>TRBJ2-5|TRBV9
CASSVARLAGVETQYF
>TRBJ2-5|TRBV2
CASSETGAPGETQYF
>TRBJ2-2|TRBV19
CASSIRGLAGELFF
>TRBJ1-2|TRBV10-3
CATSPMTGPYYGYTF
>TRBJ2-1|TRBV2
CASSDRGLNNEQFF
>TRBJ1-2|TRBV6-2/TRBV6-3
CASSSLLSGGYTF
>TRBJ2-1|TRBV5-1
CASSSPETTLNEQFF
>TRBJ2-3|TRBV18
CASSPPRGGGTDTQYF
>TRBJ1-2|TRBV4-1
CASSQLQGARYGYTF
>TRBJ2-3|TRBV5-1
CASSLVGPSGSTDTQYF
>TRBJ1-2|TRBV28
CASSLFGTGEDGYTF
>TRBJ1-2|TRBV5-1
CASSGGQGDYGYTF
>TRBJ1-5|TRBV2
CASSALPGQGRNQPQHF
>TRBJ2-1|TRBV15
CATSRELRTGGTEQFF
>TRBJ1-2|TRBV7-2
CASSSADRGYGYTF
>TRBJ2-5|TRBV10-1
CASSESGGIETQYF
>TRBJ2-2|TRBV25-1
CASSDFRGGRFGELFF
>TRBJ1-6|TRBV3-1/TRBV3-2
CASSQGGAPGDSPLHF
>TRBJ1-2|TRBV7-8
CASSHPGQRHGYTF
>TRBJ1-2|TRBV5-1
CASSLGQGSYGYTF
>TRBJ2-5|TRBV6-5
CASRPTRGETQYF
>TRBJ1-2|TRBV10-3
CAIGTGGIYGYTF